These 5 T cell receptor beta chains were all obtained from the same sample, sequenced in a study of cytomegalovirus exposure and HLA in healthy donors. It was with 60 Vbeta and 13 Jbeta primers that the PCR ran. The assay was immunoSEQ multiplex PCR, and TCRdb's table has in-frame clones only and misses some. The sample holds around 120,000 clones; roughly four fifths are singletons and the top ten take around 1.2%. Specimen: PBMCs. These receptors originate from a girl aged 2-15 years in good health and CMV-seronegative.

The chain carries TRBV21-1 and TRBJ2-2; TRBD2 is the table's D call and was not checked against the DNA. TRBV21-1 is reported as a pseudogene. The CDR3 totals 15 residues. The CDR3 region has the DNA TGTGCCAGCAGCAAGACTAGCGGGAACACCGGGGAGCTGTTTTTT. Its protein is CASSKTSGNTGELFF.

Concerning this clone itself: The conserved phenylalanine or tryptophan is not found at the CDR3 terminus, so this likely reflects a read error. The V and J genes are TRBV4-2 and TRBJ2-2, with D possibly matching TRBD2 (6 bases). The ends were cut back, 2 bases at V and 5 bases at J, with 12 bases in the middle. The V gene's germline CDR1 is LGHNA and CDR2 YNFKEQ. CDR3 length equals 15 residues. This CDR3 is CASSQLVAETGELFV. CDR3 coding DNA: TGTGCCAGCAGCCAACTAGTAGCGGAAACCGGGGAGCTGTTTGTT.

This clone was picked up a small number of times. The chain is built from TRBV4-1 and TRBJ2-1; 9 bases match TRBD1. Germline CDR1 is MGHRA and CDR2 is YSYEKL. The ends lost 6 bases at V and 0 bases at J; junction bases unmatched: 3. The CDR3 is 15 amino acids. The chain's CDR3 is CASSLDRGSYNEQFF. The CDR3 DNA is TGCGCCAGCAGTCTGGACAGGGGCTCCTACAATGAGCAGTTCTTC.

The CDR3 is CASRSRTLGSTDTQYF. The CDR3 DNA is TGTGCCAGCAGGTCCCGGACTCTTGGGAGCACAGATACGCAGTATTTT. J is TRBJ2-3 and V is TRBV27, with a tentative D call TRBD2 (5 bases). CDR1 is MNHEY and CDR2 is SMNVEV in the germline V gene (reference sequence). This CDR3 has 16 residues. The V end lost 6 bases, the J end lost 0 bases, and 16 bases lay between the germline ends.

The genes are TRBV7-6 and TRBJ2-5, with a possible D match to TRBD1 (6 bases). The CDR3 has 14 residues. CDR1 and CDR2 from the germline V gene are SGHVS and FNYEAQ. The V and J ends lost 5 bases and 5 bases respectively, with 15 bases between them. CDR3 sequence (DNA): TGTGCCAGCAGCGGTTCTGCAGGGGATGAGACCCAGTACTTC. This gives the protein CASSGSAGDETQYF.